This T cell receptor (beta chain) stems from a study of T cell changes during pregnancy in multiple sclerosis. CDR3 length equals 17 residues. V lost 6 bases to trimming and J lost 2 bases; unmatched junction nucleotides: 10. Germline loops: CDR1 LNHDA, CDR2 SQIVND (reference sequence). Here immunoSEQ multiplex PCR was the method, and the copy in TCRdb shows in-frame clones only, minus some. The sample records just under 65,000 clones, 95% to 97% being singletons. The gene calls are TRBV19 and TRBJ2-6, with TRBD1 matching 7 bases. The clonotype was recovered from a female donor with multiple sclerosis, enrolled in a pregnancy study. This sample comprised CD8+ T cells from peripheral blood mononuclear cells, obtained after pregnancy. The CDR3 spells CASRKGGAGPGANVLTF. The CDR3 nucleotides are TGTGCCAGTAGGAAAGGGGGCGCGGGTCCTGGGGCCAACGTCCTGACTTTC.